These 26 T cell receptor beta chains were all obtained from the same sample, sequenced in a study of cytomegalovirus exposure and HLA in healthy donors. Use of 60 Vbeta and 13 Jbeta primers characterized the PCR. Data came from immunoSEQ multiplex PCR; TCRdb stores just in-frame clones and leaves some out. This sample has tens of thousands of clones, with about 71% found just once. Material for sequencing was PBMCs. All receptors derive from a man aged 55 to 70 in good health and CMV-seropositive.

J is TRBJ1-1 and V is TRBV10-2, with D perhaps TRBD1 (5 bases). The length of the CDR3 is 13 residues. The germline CDR1 and CDR2 sequences are WSHSY and SAAADI. V was pared by 2 bases and J by 6 bases, with 10 bases between. Written as DNA, the CDR3 is TGCGCCAGCAGTGAGGGCGGGGGGGCTGAAGCTTTCTTT. As protein: CASSEGGGAEAFF.

The chain combines TRBV6-1 with TRBJ1-1, with D perhaps matching TRBD1 (5 bases). The V and J ends lost 6 bases and 7 bases respectively, with 18 bases between them. Germline-derived CDR1 and CDR2 are MNHNS and SASEGT. The CDR3 totals 14 residues. As DNA, the CDR3 is TGTGCCAGCAGAACAGTGCAGGGCAGCATTGAAGCTTTCTTT. Translating it yields CASRTVQGSIEAFF.

The rearrangement uses TRBV6-1 and TRBJ2-3; possibly TRBD2 for D (6 bases). Trimming cost V 6 bases and J 6 bases, with 19 bases left between them. There are 15 residues in the CDR3. Germline V gene lookup returns CDR1 MNHNS and CDR2 SASEGT. The CDR3 DNA follows: TGTGCCAGCAGCACAACGGGAGCCCTTTATGATACGCAGTATTTT. Amino acids: CASSTTGALYDTQYF.

The chain recombines TRBV5-5 with TRBJ2-3; D is perhaps TRBD1 (5 bases). CDR1 is SGHKS, CDR2 YYEKEE, per germline (reference sequence). V was trimmed by 0 bases and J by 2 bases, leaving 7 bases between them. CDR3 length equals 14 residues. CDR3 loop: CASSLEGPTDTQYF. The CDR3 DNA sequence: TGTGCCAGCAGCTTGGAGGGGCCCACAGATACGCAGTATTTT.

On this clone itself: Other DNA sequences in the same sample also yield this CDR3. V usage is TRBV2 and J usage is TRBJ2-5; 14 nucleotides line up with TRBD2. The ends lost 0 bases at V and 5 bases at J; junction bases unmatched: 2. The CDR3 has 16 residues. The germline CDR1 and CDR2 sequences are SNHLY and FYNNEI. In DNA form, the CDR3 reads TGTGCCAGCAGTGAAGCGAGACTAGCGGGAGGGGAGACCCAGTACTTC. Translating it yields CASSEARLAGGETQYF.

This sequence joins TRBV6-5 and TRBJ2-7; D is unclear. This CDR3 contains 14 residues. Between the trimmed V and J ends, which lost 6 bases and 3 bases, there was a span of 15 bases. CDR1 and CDR2 from the germline V gene are MNHEY and SVGAGI. CDR3 nucleotides: TGTGCCAGCAGGCCGCTCCAGGCACACTACGAGCAGTACTTC. It is translated as CASRPLQAHYEQYF.

The CDR3 nucleotides read TGTGCCAGCAGCTATGACAGGTCTAACTATGGCTACACCTTC. It translates to CASSYDRSNYGYTF. This chain uses TRBV11-3 with TRBJ1-2; weak D call: TRBD1 (6 bases). Germline lookup yields CDR1 SGHNT and CDR2 YENEEA. The V end was cut by 4 bases, the J end by 0 bases, with 9 bases between. CDR3 length: 14 amino acids. The full variable domain, in which reference TRBV11-3 and TRBJ1-2 provide the parts outside the CDR3, is EAGVVQSPRYKIIEKKQPVAFWCNPISGHNTLYWYLQNLGQGPELLIRYENEEAVDDSQLPKDRFSAERLKGVDSTLKIQPAELGDSAVYLCASSYDRSNYGYTFGSGTRLTVV.

The gene calls are TRBV9 and TRBJ1-2, with 12 bases aligning to TRBD1. The CDR3 is 17 amino acids. In germline, CDR1 is SGDLS, CDR2 YYNGEE. J lost 6 bases, V lost 2 bases, and 11 bases had no gene match. CDR3 sequence (DNA): TGTGCCAGCAGCGTCACCGGGACAGGGGGCGCGGTAGATGGCTACACCTTC. This codes for CASSVTGTGGAVDGYTF.

The chain combines TRBV19 with TRBJ1-2; weak D call: TRBD1 (6 bases). V dropped 7 bases and J dropped 0 bases, with 15 bases sitting between them. The CDR3 spans 15 residues. The V gene's germline CDR1 is LNHDA and CDR2 SQIVND (reference sequence). CDR3 protein: CASTVTGATNYGYTF. CDR3 bases: TGTGCCAGTACCGTGACAGGCGCAACTAACTATGGCTACACCTTC.

The chain employs TRBV11-2 and TRBJ2-5; 8 bases are shared with TRBD2. V shed 4 bases, J shed 4 bases, and the junction held 5 bases outside the gene matches. CDR3 size: 14 residues. The germline V gene has CDR1 SGHAT and CDR2 FQNNGV. The CDR3, as DNA: TGTGCCAGCAGCTCGGGACTAGGAGGAGAGACCCAGTACTTC. It translates to CASSSGLGGETQYF.

This rearrangement joins TRBV11-2 to TRBJ2-5, with a weak D call TRBD1 (5 bases). The assigned J gene may be wrong: the sequence end matches TRBJ2-7 better. Germline assignment: CDR1 SGHAT and CDR2 FQNNGV. The CDR3 extends over 14 amino acids. CDR3 sequence: CASSLTVGNYEQYF. The CDR3 region has the DNA TGTGCCAGCAGCTTGACAGTGGGTAACTACGAGCAGTACTTC.

The V call is TRBV5-1, the J call TRBJ2-1; 9 bases line up with TRBD2. Trimming at V came to 3 bases and at J to 9 bases, leaving 7 bases not matched to a gene. The germline V gene has CDR1 SGHRS and CDR2 YFSETQ. The CDR3 consists of 14 residues. In nucleotides, the CDR3 is TGCGCCAGCAGCTCCGGGACTAGCCTAATTGAGCAGTTCTTC. It specifies CASSSGTSLIEQFF.

This chain joins TRBV27 and TRBJ2-3, with D unclear. Per the germline V gene, CDR1 is MNHEY and CDR2 is SMNVEV (reference sequence). V was cut by 0 bases and J by 0 bases, with 4 bases left in between. The CDR3 has 14 residues. Here the CDR3 reads CASSLSSSTDTQYF. The CDR3 coding sequence is TGTGCCAGCAGTTTATCGTCGAGCACAGATACGCAGTATTTT.

The chain uses TRBV2 and TRBJ1-5; no reliable D call. Trimming stripped 4 bases from V and 7 bases from J, with 17 bases between. CDR3 length: 15 residues. Germline assignment: CDR1 SNHLY and CDR2 FYNNEI. In nucleotides, the CDR3 is TGTGCCAGCAGTGGGACTTCCTTGATCGGGCAGCCCCAGCATTTT. It is translated as CASSGTSLIGQPQHF.

The gene calls are TRBV28 and TRBJ2-7; maybe TRBD2 (6 bases). Germline loops: CDR1 MDHEN, CDR2 SYDVKM. The CDR3 totals 13 residues. Trimming shortened V by 8 bases and J by 3 bases, and 14 bases separated the two germline ends. The CDR3 DNA reads TGTGCCAGCGACTCCCGGGACTTCTACGAGCAGTACTTC. Protein product: CASDSRDFYEQYF.

The chain is built from TRBV11-2 and TRBJ2-1; TRBD2 aligns across 8 bases. V was clipped by 6 bases and J by 3 bases; unmatched bases: 4. CDR3 size: 14 residues. From germline, CDR1 is SGHAT and CDR2 FQNNGV. Written as DNA, the CDR3 is TGTGCCAGCAGAACGGGACTAGTCTACAATGAGCAGTTCTTC. It codes for CASRTGLVYNEQFF.

This chain uses TRBV6-4 with TRBJ2-7; possibly TRBD1 for D (5 bases). The CDR3 is 13 residues long. In germline, CDR1 is MRHNA, CDR2 SNTAGT. V was clipped by 5 bases and J by 2 bases, with 10 bases between them. CDR3 loop: CASSWTSPYEQYF. CDR3 coding DNA: TGTGCCAGCAGTTGGACAAGCCCCTACGAGCAGTACTTC.

This chain uses TRBV4-1 with TRBJ2-5; 10 positions agree with TRBD2. Germline V lookup: CDR1 MGHRA, CDR2 YSYEKL. The CDR3 length is 16 residues. Trimming took 4 bases from V and 4 from J; bases not matched to a gene: 9. The chain's CDR3 is CASSPPKRGGVETQYF. As DNA, the CDR3 is TGCGCCAGCAGCCCCCCTAAGCGGGGGGGTGTAGAGACCCAGTACTTC.

The chain couples TRBV5-1 to TRBJ2-7; tentatively, D is TRBD1 (7 bases). Germline CDR1 reads SGHRS; CDR2 reads YFSETQ. V lost 0 bases to trimming and J lost 3 bases, with 13 bases between them. This CDR3 comprises 15 residues. The CDR3 here is CASSLAGGGVYEQYF. CDR3 coding DNA: TGCGCCAGCAGCTTGGCCGGAGGGGGCGTCTACGAGCAGTACTTC.

V gene TRBV5-4 combines with J gene TRBJ1-2; TRBD1 agrees at 7 bases. The CDR3 consists of 17 residues. V was pared by 0 bases and J by 2 bases, with 10 bases of the junction left unmatched. Germline V gene lookup returns CDR1 SGHNT and CDR2 YYREEE (reference sequence). The CDR3 nucleotides are TGTGCCAGCAGCTTGGACTACAGGGGAGGCCGAAACTATGGCTACACCTTC. As protein: CASSLDYRGGRNYGYTF.

The genes are TRBV23-1 and TRBJ2-7; tentatively, D is TRBD1 (7 bases). TRBV23-1 is marked as an open reading frame, function uncertain. The V gene lost 2 bases and the J gene lost 3 bases, with 29 bases spanning the gap. The CDR3 covers 20 residues. CDR3: CASSQLGTGGDSITLYEQYF. CDR3 DNA sequence: TGCGCCAGCAGTCAACTAGGTACGGGCGGGGACAGCATCACTCTCTACGAGCAGTACTTC.

V usage is TRBV5-1 and J usage is TRBJ2-1; 14 bases agree with TRBD2. The CDR3 is made up of 18 amino acids. J gave up 4 bases and V 3 bases, and 9 bases lay outside the gene matches. Germline values: CDR1 SGHRS, CDR2 YFSETQ. CDR3 nucleotide sequence: TGCGCCAGCAGCTGGGGACTAGCGGGAGATCCCGAGTACAATGAGCAGTTCTTC. As protein: CASSWGLAGDPEYNEQFF.

V and J are TRBV6-1 and TRBJ2-7; 8 nucleotides match TRBD1. V lost 5 bases and J lost 2; bases outside the gene matches: 5. Per the germline V gene, CDR1 is MNHNS and CDR2 is SASEGT. CDR3 length: 14 residues. CDR3 amino acids: CASSPQGGAYEQYF. In DNA form, the CDR3 reads TGTGCCAGCAGTCCACAGGGGGGAGCCTACGAGCAGTACTTC.

A remark on this clone: The junction differs from germline at one of its ends, possibly a read error. V and J are TRBV7-7 and TRBJ2-5, with D tentatively TRBD2 (6 bases). This CDR3 spans 13 amino acids. The germline V gene encodes CDR1 SSHAT and CDR2 FNYEAQ (reference sequence). The CDR3 sequence: CASSLDGRETQYF. CDR3 DNA: TGTGCTAGCAGCCTCGACGGGAGAGAGACCCAGTACTTC.

A single count supports this clone. The V and J genes are TRBV11-2 and TRBJ1-3, with D possibly TRBD1 on 5 matching bases. There are 16 residues in the CDR3. Germline V gene sequence: CDR1 SGHAT, CDR2 FQNNGV. Trimming took off 0 bases at V and 3 bases at J, with 12 bases between the two ends. CDR3 protein: CASSLEGRGSGNTIYF. As DNA, the CDR3 is TGTGCCAGCAGCTTAGAGGGGCGGGGGAGTGGAAACACCATATATTTT.

The J gene is TRBJ2-2, the V gene TRBV5-1; 10 nucleotides match TRBD2. The J segment lost 4 bases and the V segment lost 5 bases, leaving 5 bases of the junction unmatched. The V gene's germline CDR1 is SGHRS and CDR2 YFSETQ. The CDR3 totals 15 residues. The CDR3 DNA is TGCGCCAGCAGGAGCTGGACTAGCGGCACCGGGGAGCTGTTTTTT. Translated: CASRSWTSGTGELFF. Full variable domain (missing parts from reference TRBV5-1 and TRBJ2-2): KAGVTQTPRYLIKTRGQQVTLSCSPISGHRSVSWYQQTPGQGLQFLFEYFSETQRNKGNFPGRFSGRQFSNSRSEMNVSTLELGDSALYLCASRSWTSGTGELFFGEGSRLTVL.